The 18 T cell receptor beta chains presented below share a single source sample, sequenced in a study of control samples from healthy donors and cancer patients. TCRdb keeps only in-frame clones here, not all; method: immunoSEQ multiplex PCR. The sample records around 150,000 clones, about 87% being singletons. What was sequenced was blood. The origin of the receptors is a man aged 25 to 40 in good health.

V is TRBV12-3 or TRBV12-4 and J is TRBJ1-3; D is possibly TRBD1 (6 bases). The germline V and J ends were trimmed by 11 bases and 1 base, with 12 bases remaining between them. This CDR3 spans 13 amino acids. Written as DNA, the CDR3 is TGTGCCGGAGGGGGGGCTTCTGGAAACACCATATATTTT. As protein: CAGGGASGNTIYF.

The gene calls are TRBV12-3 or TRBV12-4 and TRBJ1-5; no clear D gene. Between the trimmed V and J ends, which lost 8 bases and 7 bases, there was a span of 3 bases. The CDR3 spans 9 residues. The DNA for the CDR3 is TGTGCCAGCGGCCAGCCCCAGCATTTT. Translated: CASGQPQHF.

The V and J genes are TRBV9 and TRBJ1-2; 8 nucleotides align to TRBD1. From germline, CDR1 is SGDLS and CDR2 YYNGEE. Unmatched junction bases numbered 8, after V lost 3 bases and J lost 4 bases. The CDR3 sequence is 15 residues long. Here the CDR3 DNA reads TGTGCCAGCAGCGCCGCCGGACAGGGCAGCTATGGCTACACCTTC. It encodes CASSAAGQGSYGYTF.

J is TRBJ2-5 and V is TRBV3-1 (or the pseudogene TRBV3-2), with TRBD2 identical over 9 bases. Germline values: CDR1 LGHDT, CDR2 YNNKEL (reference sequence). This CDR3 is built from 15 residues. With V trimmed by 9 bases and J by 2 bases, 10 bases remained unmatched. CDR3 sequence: CASRKSGGPQETQYF. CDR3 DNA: TGTGCCAGTAGGAAAAGCGGGGGGCCACAAGAGACCCAGTACTTC.

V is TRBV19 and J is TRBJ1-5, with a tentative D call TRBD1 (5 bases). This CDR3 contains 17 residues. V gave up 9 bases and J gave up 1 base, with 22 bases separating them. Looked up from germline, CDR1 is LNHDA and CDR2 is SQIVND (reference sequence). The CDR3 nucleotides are TGTGCCAGCAGACAGAACGAGCTTCGGCAAAGCAATCAGCCCCAGCATTTT. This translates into CASRQNELRQSNQPQHF.

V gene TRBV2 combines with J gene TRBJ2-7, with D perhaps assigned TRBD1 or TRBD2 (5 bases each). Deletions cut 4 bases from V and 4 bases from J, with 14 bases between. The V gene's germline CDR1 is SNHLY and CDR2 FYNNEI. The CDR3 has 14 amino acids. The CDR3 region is CASSVGQGPYEQYF. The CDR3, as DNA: TGTGCCAGCAGTGTTGGGCAGGGACCTTACGAGCAGTACTTC.

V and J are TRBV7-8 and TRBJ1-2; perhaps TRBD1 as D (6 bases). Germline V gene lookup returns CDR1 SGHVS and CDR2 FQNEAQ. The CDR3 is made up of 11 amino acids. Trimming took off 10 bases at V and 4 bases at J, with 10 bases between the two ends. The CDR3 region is CATKDSYGYTF. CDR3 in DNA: TGTGCCACGAAGGACAGCTATGGCTACACCTTC.

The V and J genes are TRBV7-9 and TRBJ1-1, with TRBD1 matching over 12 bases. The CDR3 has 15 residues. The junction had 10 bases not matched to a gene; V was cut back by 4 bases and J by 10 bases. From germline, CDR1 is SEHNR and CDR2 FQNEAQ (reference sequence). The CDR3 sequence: CASSYRDRGQLGAFF. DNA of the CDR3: TGTGCCAGCAGCTACCGGGACAGGGGGCAATTAGGAGCTTTCTTT.

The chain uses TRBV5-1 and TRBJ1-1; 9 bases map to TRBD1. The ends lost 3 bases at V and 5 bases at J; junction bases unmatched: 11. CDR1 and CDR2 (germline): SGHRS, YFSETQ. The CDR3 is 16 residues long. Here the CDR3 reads CASSSTRQGGRTEAFF. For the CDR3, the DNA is TGCGCCAGCAGCTCGACTAGACAGGGGGGTAGGACTGAAGCTTTCTTT. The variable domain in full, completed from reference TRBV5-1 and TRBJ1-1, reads KAGVTQTPRYLIKTRGQQVTLSCSPISGHRSVSWYQQTPGQGLQFLFEYFSETQRNKGNFPGRFSGRQFSNSRSEMNVSTLELGDSALYLCASSSTRQGGRTEAFFGQGTRLTVV.

The CDR3 reads CASSPLGENSGNTIYF. CDR3 nucleotides: TGCGCCAGCAGCCCCCTGGGGGAAAACTCTGGAAACACCATATATTTT. The chain carries TRBV4-1 and TRBJ1-3; TRBD1 is a possible D gene (5 bases). Germline CDR1 MGHRA, CDR2 YSYEKL. The CDR3 length is 16 residues. V lost 4 bases and J 0 bases, leaving 13 bases between the germline ends.

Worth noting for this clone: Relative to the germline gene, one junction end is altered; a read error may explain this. The CDR3 protein is CASCFDRTGGSPQYF. As DNA, the CDR3 is TGTGCCAGCTGCTTTGATCGGACAGGGGGGTCCCCTCAGTATTTT. The chain combines TRBV11-1 with TRBJ2-3; TRBD1 matches at 10 bases. The germline CDR1 and CDR2 sequences are SGHAT and FQDESV (reference sequence). The CDR3 loop spans 15 amino acids.

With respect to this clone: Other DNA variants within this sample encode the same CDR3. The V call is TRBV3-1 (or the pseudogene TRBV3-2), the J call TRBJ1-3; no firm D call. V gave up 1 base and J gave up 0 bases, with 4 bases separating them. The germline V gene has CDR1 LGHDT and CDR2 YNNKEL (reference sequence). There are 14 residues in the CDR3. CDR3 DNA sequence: TGTGCCAGCAGCCAAGGGTACTCTGGAAACACCATATATTTT. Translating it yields CASSQGYSGNTIYF.

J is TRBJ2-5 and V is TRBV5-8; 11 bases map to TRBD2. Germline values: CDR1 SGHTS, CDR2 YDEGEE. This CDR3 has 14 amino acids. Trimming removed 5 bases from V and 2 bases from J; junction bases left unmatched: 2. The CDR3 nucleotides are TGTGCCAGCAGACGGACTAGCGGGCAAGAGACCCAGTACTTC. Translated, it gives CASRRTSGQETQYF.

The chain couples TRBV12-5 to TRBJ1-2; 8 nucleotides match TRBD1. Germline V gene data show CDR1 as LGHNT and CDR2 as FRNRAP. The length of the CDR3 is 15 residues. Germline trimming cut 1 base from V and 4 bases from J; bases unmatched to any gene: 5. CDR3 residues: CASGLGTGGLYGYTF. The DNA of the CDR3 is TGTGCTAGTGGTTTGGGAACAGGGGGGCTCTATGGCTACACCTTC.

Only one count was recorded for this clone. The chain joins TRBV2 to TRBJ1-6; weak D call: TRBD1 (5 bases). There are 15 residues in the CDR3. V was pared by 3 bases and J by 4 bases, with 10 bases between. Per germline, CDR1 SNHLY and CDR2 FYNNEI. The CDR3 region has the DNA TGTGCCAGCAGTGAGGGGCAGGGATATAATTCACCCCTCCACTTT. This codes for CASSEGQGYNSPLHF.

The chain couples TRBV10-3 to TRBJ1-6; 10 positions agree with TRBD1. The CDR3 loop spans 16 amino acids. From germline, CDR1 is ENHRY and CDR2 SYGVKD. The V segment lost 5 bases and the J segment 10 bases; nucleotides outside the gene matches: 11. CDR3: CAISLAGDRGTSPLHF. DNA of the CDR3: TGTGCCATCAGTTTGGCCGGGGACAGGGGAACCTCACCCCTCCACTTT.

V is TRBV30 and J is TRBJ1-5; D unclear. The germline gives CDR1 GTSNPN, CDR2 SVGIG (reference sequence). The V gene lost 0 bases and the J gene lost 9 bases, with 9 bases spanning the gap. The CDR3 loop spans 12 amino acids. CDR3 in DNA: TGTGCCTGGAGTGTTGGGATGGGGCCCCAGCATTTT. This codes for CAWSVGMGPQHF.

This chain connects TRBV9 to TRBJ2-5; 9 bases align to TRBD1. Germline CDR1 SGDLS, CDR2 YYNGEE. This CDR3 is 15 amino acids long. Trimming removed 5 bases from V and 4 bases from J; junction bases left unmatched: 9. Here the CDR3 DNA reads TGTGCCAGCAGTGACGTTACAGGGGGCGGAGAGACCCAGTACTTC. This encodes CASSDVTGGGETQYF.